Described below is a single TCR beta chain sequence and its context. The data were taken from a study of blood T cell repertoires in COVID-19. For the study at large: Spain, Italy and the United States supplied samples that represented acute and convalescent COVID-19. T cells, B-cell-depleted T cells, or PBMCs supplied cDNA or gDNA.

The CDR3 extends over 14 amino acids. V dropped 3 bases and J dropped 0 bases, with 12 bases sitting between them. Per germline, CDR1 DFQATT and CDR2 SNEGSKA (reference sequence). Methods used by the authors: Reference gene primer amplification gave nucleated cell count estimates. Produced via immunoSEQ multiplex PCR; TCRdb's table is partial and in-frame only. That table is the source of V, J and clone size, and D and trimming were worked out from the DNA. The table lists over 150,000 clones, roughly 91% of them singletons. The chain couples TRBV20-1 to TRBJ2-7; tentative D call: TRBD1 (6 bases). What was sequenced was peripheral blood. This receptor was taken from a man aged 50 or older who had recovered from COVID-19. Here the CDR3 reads CSASPGADSYEQYF. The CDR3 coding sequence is TGCAGTGCTAGTCCAGGGGCTGACTCCTACGAGCAGTACTTC.